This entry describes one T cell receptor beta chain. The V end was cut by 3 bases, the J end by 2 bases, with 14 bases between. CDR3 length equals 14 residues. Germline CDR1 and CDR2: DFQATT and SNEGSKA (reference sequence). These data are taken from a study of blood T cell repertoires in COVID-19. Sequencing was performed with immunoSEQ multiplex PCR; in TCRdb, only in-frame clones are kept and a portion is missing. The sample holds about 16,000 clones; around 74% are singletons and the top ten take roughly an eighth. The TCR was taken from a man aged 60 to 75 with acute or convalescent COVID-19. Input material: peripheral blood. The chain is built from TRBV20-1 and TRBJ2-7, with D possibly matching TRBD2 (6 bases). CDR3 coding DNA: TGCAGTGCTAGTCAGGGAGGTGCGGCCTACGAGCAGTACTTC. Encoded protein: CSASQGGAAYEQYF.